These T cell receptor beta chains were read from a single sample in a study of beta chain features in type 1 diabetes. Libraries were prepared by immunoSEQ multiplex PCR; TCRdb keeps only in-frame clonotypes and omits some of them. The table shows more than 350,000 clones, with about an eighth occurring only once. Sequenced: naive CD4+ T cells from blood. These receptors all stem from a woman younger than 30 in good health. Both conserved end residues are part of each CDR3. Each record gives: J gene, D gene, V gene, clone size, CDR3 DNA, CDR3 protein. D genes are given only for firm matches. Expanded clones are given a class, and other clones once, few, many or no size at all.

TRBJ1-1 TRBD1 TRBV7-2 - TGTGCCAGCAGAACTCCCGGGACAGTTGAAGCTTTCTTT CASRTPGTVEAFF
TRBJ1-2 - TRBV2 - TGTGCCAGCAGACTCAGAGGCCTTAACTATGGCTACACCTTC CASRLRGLNYGYTF
TRBJ2-2 - TRBV15 - TGTGCCACCGCAAGACATCGCCGAGGGGAGCTGTTTTTT CATARHRRGELFF
TRBJ2-5 - TRBV7-2 - TGTGCCAGCAGCTTAGGATCTGGCAGGGGCCAAGAGACCCAGTACTTC CASSLGSGRGQETQYF
TRBJ2-2 - TRBV30 - TGTGCCTGGAGTGTACTTCCTAATAGCGTCGTAGCCCGGAACAGGGAGCTGTTTTTT CAWSVLPNSVVARNRELFF
TRBJ1-2 - TRBV9 few TGTGCCAGCAGCTACACAGGGACTAACTATGGCTACACCTTC CASSYTGTNYGYTF
TRBJ2-7 TRBD2 TRBV30 many TGTGCCTGGGGACCGGGACTAGCGGCCTCCTACGAGCAGTACTTC CAWGPGLAASYEQYF
TRBJ2-3 - TRBV5-6 - TGTGCCAGCAGTTCACAGGGCACAGATACGCAGTATTTT CASSSQGTDTQYF
TRBJ1-5 - TRBV7-2 - TGTGCCAGCTCGTTTAGCTTCCGTAATCAGCCCCAGCATTTT CASSFSFRNQPQHF
TRBJ2-5 - TRBV10-2 few TGCGCCAGCAGTGAGACCCCGAGGGTGACCCAGTACTTC CASSETPRVTQYF
TRBJ2-3 - TRBV2 - TGTGCCAGCAGTGAAGACGTAGATACGCAGTATTTT CASSEDVDTQYF
TRBJ1-2 - TRBV7-2 - TGTGCCAGCAGCTTGACCGGGACAAACTATGGCTACACCTTC CASSLTGTNYGYTF
TRBJ2-1 - TRBV29-1 - TGCAGCGTTGTTGGGGATCCCTACAATGAGCAGTTCTTC CSVVGDPYNEQFF
TRBJ1-6 TRBD1 TRBV9 - TGTGCCAGCAGCGGGGACAGGGGCTCCTATAATTCACCCCTCCACTTT CASSGDRGSYNSPLHF
TRBJ1-3 TRBD1 TRBV2 - TGTGCCAGCAGTATGGGACAGCCTGGAAACACCATATATTTT CASSMGQPGNTIYF
TRBJ1-5 - TRBV7-9 few TGTGCCAGCAGCTTCGGGGGGTCGCCCCAGCATTTT CASSFGGSPQHF
TRBJ2-3 - TRBV2 - TGTGCCAGCACGGTTTTGGATACGCAGTATTTT CASTVLDTQYF
TRBJ2-5 TRBD2 TRBV6-1 once TGTGCCAGCAATCAACGACTAGCGGGGCGGCAGACCCAGTACTTC CASNQRLAGRQTQYF